The clone carrying this TCR beta chain was counted once. Its antigen is still unknown. This CDR3 has 14 residues. CDR1 SGHRS and CDR2 YFSETQ come from the germline V gene. V lost 3 bases and J lost 5; bases outside the gene matches: 6. This record comes from a study of cytomegalovirus exposure and HLA in healthy donors. Overall study findings and caveats: Later findings reportedly placed an Asian-associated ancestry cluster below the approximately 620-donor mean for N-insertions. CMV serostatus alone was available as immune exposure information. The authors excluded some V segments, including TRBV6-2 and TRBV6-3, as indistinguishable. In an earlier analysis, productive rearrangement rates for most beta V segments clustered near 90% or 30%.

The PCR had 60 Vbeta and 13 Jbeta primers. The table came from immunoSEQ multiplex PCR; TCRdb's copy has only in-frame clones and leaves some out. This sample has 130,000 or so clones, with around three quarters found just once. This clonotype originated in a man aged 25 to 40 in good health and CMV-seronegative. Sequenced sample: PBMCs. The chain has TRBV5-1 and TRBJ1-1; TRBD1 matches at 8 bases. The CDR3 coding sequence is TGCGCCAGCAGCTCCAGGGGGCCGGGGACTGAAGCTTTCTTT. It yields the protein CASSSRGPGTEAFF. Filled out from reference TRBV5-1 and TRBJ1-1, the complete variable domain reads KAGVTQTPRYLIKTRGQQVTLSCSPISGHRSVSWYQQTPGQGLQFLFEYFSETQRNKGNFPGRFSGRQFSNSRSEMNVSTLELGDSALYLCASSSRGPGTEAFFGQGTRLTVV.